These 2 T cell receptor beta chains were all obtained from the same sample, sequenced in a study of shared clonotypes between healthy human individuals. Generated by immunoSEQ multiplex PCR, the TCRdb table keeps only in-frame clones and is missing some. The sample has over a million clones, 95% to 99% seen once. Sample: naive CD4+ T cells sorted from blood. The subset here: CD45RA+ positively selected. The receptors originated from a man younger than 45 in good health.

The chain joins TRBV5-1 to TRBJ2-1, with D unresolved. Per the germline V gene, CDR1 is SGHRS and CDR2 is YFSETQ. Between the trimmed V and J ends, which lost 0 bases and 0 bases, there was a span of 13 bases. The CDR3 runs to 17 residues. The CDR3 sequence: CASSLVPLPSSYNEQFF. The DNA of the CDR3 is TGCGCCAGCAGCTTGGTCCCCCTGCCCTCCTCCTACAATGAGCAGTTCTTC.

The chain has TRBV7-3 and TRBJ2-3; D may match TRBD1 or TRBD2 (5 bases each). Trimming stripped 8 bases from V and 1 base from J, with 16 bases between. CDR1 is SGHTA and CDR2 is FQGTGA in the germline V gene. This CDR3 has 15 amino acids. CDR3 sequence: CASSPGQARTDTQYF. CDR3 in DNA: TGTGCCAGCTCCCCGGGGCAGGCTCGCACAGATACGCAGTATTTT.